This TCR beta chain emerged from a study of early stage breast cancer tumors. The V gene's germline CDR1 is SGHNT and CDR2 YYREEE (reference sequence). Trimming removed 4 bases from V and 5 bases from J, with 12 bases in between. The CDR3 covers 13 residues. Each sample had two DNA replicates, approximately 0.49 ug blood or 1.5 ug tissue. The data were produced by immunoSEQ multiplex PCR, yet TCRdb's version contains in-frame clones alone and is incomplete. The table includes around 28,000 clones, 50% to 75% detected once. The TCR sequence derives from a person aged 45-65 years with breast cancer. The specimen sequenced was breast tumor tissue. The chain has TRBV5-4 and TRBJ1-2; possible D gene TRBD1, 5 bases. CDR3 bases: TGTGCCAGCAGCCAGGGTGTATGGTATGGCTACACCTTC. Its translation: CASSQGVWYGYTF.